This is a list of T cell receptor beta chains from one sample in a study of T-cell reconstitution after alpha-beta-depleted transplantation in children. TCRdb passed the PCR reads through MiXCR, listing each CDR3 protein once. Here the sample spans over 200,000 distinct CDR3 sequences, under 9.5% being singletons. Sequenced material: PBMCs from the stem cell graft donor, taken from the stem cell graft. These receptors were taken from a human donor who donated a stem cell graft to a child with acute lymphoblastic leukemia. Both conserved end residues are part of each CDR3. D genes are given only for firm matches. Rows may omit the clone size; those that give it use once, few, many or a size class.

d_gene | j_gene | v_gene | abundance | CDR3nt | CDR3aa
- | TRBJ1-2 | TRBV12-3/TRBV12-4 | - | TGTGCCAGCAGTCTCGGACTCGTAGACTATGGCTACACCTTC | CASSLGLVDYGYTF
- | TRBJ2-2 | TRBV30 | - | TGTGCCTGGAGTGTTGCCCGGGGCGGGGAGCTGTTTTTT | CAWSVARGGELFF
- | TRBJ1-4 | TRBV7-9 | many | TGTGCCAGCAGCCCCACGGGACCTAAGGTAGTCTTGTTTTTT | CASSPTGPKVVLFF
TRBD1 | TRBJ2-3 | TRBV20-1 | few | TGCAGTGCTACCACAGGGGGTCGGGGAGATACGCAGTATTTT | CSATTGGRGDTQYF
- | TRBJ1-2 | TRBV27 | few | TGTGCCAGCACCCCACGAAGGGGGGAGGGAGGCTACACCTTC | CASTPRRGEGGYTF
- | TRBJ1-1 | TRBV15 | - | TGTGCCACCAGCAGAGACGGGCCCGGGGGTTTGGCTGAAGCTTTCTTT | CATSRDGPGGLAEAFF
- | TRBJ2-1 | TRBV5-6 | many | TGTGCCAGCAACTTGGGGCTAGCATCGTTCAATGAGCAGTTCTTC | CASNLGLASFNEQFF
- | TRBJ2-4 | TRBV20-1 | many | TGCAGTGCTAGACTCCACTTAGCCAAAAACATTCAGTACTTC | CSARLHLAKNIQYF
TRBD1 | TRBJ2-1 | TRBV24-1 | few | TGTGCCACCAGTGATTTGGGGGACAGGGGTGGCCATGAGCAGTTCTTC | CATSDLGDRGGHEQFF
TRBD2 | TRBJ2-5 | TRBV28 | few | TGTGCCAGCAGTTTATATCCAAATGTTTTCCTAGCGGAGGGTCGGGAGACCCAGTACTTC | CASSLYPNVFLAEGRETQYF
TRBD2 | TRBJ2-7 | TRBV20-1 | many | TGCAGTGCTGTGTATACTAGCGGGGGGACCTACGAGCAGTACTTC | CSAVYTSGGTYEQYF
- | TRBJ2-6 | TRBV5-1 | many | TGCGCCAGCAGCTTGCAGGGCAACTCTGGGGCCAACGTCCTGACTTTC | CASSLQGNSGANVLTF
- | TRBJ2-5 | TRBV21-1 | many | TGTGCCAGCGGGACAGGGGAAGAGACCCAGTACTTC | CASGTGEETQYF
- | TRBJ2-3 | TRBV11-2 | many | TGTGCCAGCAGCTTAGATTCGCGGCTTAGCACAGATACGCAGTATTTT | CASSLDSRLSTDTQYF
TRBD1 | TRBJ1-1 | TRBV12-3/TRBV12-4 | few | TGTGCCAGCAGTAAACAGGGGGCTACTGAAGCTTTCTTT | CASSKQGATEAFF
- | TRBJ2-7 | TRBV6-2/TRBV6-3 | - | TGTGCCAGCAGTTTGCTGACAGACTACGAGCAGTACTTC | CASSLLTDYEQYF
TRBD1 | TRBJ1-4 | TRBV7-2 | many | TGTGCCAGCAGCCTCATCCGGACAGGCTCTAATGAAAAACTGTTTTTT | CASSLIRTGSNEKLFF
- | TRBJ2-7 | TRBV5-6 | few | TGTGCCAGCAGCTTAGGGGCCCCTGGGTACGAGCAGTACTTC | CASSLGAPGYEQYF